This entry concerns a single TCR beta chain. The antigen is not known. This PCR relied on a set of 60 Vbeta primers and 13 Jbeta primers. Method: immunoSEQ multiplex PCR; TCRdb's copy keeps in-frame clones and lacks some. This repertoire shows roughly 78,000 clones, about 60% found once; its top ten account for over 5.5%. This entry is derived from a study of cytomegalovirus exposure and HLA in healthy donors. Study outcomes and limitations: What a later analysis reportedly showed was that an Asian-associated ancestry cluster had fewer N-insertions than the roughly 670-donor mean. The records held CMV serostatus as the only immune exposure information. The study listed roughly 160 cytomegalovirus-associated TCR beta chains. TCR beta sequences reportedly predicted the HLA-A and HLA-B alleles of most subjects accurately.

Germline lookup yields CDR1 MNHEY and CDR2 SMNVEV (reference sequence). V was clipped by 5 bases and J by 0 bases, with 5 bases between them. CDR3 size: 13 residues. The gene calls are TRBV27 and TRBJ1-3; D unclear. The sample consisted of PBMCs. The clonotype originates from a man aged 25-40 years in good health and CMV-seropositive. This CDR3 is CASSASSGNTIYF. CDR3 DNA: TGTGCCAGCAGTGCGAGCTCTGGAAACACCATATATTTT.